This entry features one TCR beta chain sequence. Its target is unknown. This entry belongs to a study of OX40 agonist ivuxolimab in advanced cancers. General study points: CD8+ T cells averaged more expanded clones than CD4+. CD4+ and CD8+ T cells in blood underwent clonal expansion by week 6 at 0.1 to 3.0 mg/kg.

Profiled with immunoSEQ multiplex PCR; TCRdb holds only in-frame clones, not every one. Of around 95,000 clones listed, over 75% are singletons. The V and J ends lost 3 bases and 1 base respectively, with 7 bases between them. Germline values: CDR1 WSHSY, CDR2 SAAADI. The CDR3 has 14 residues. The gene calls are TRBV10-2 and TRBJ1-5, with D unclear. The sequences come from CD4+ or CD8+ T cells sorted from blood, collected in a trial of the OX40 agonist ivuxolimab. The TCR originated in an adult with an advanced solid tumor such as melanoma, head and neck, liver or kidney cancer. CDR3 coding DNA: TGCGCCAGCAGTGAACGGATGAGCAATCAGCCCCAGCATTTT. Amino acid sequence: CASSERMSNQPQHF.